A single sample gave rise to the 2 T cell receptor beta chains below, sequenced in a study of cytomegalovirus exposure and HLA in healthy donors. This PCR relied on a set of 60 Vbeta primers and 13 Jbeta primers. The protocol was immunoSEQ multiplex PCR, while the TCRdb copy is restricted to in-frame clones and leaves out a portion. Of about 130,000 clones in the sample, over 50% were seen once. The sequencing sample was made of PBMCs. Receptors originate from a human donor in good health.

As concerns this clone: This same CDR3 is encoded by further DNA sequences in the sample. CDR3 nucleotide sequence: TGTGCCAGTAGTATTGGGACAGGGGAAGAGACCCAGTACTTC. Residues: CASSIGTGEETQYF. The rearrangement uses TRBV19 and TRBJ2-5, with 10 bases lining up with TRBD1. After removal of 3 bases from V and 3 bases from J, the junction contained 1 base not matched to a gene. CDR1 and CDR2 (germline): LNHDA, SQIVND (reference sequence). The CDR3 is made up of 14 amino acids.

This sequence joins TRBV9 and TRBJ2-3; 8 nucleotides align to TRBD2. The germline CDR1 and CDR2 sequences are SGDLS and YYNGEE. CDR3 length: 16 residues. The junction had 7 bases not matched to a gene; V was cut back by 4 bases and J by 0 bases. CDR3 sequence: CASSPREGSSTDTQYF. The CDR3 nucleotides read TGTGCCAGCAGCCCCCGGGAGGGTTCCAGCACAGATACGCAGTATTTT.